A single T cell receptor beta chain is shown here with its context. Its specificity is not known. The CDR3 has 14 residues. Indicated treatment: roughly 20 received Ad26.COV2.S at low or high dose, single or two shots; 5 received placebo; per-sample allocation not given. Day 63 after the first vaccine or placebo injection was the time point for sampling. These data belong to a study of Ad26.COV2.S vaccination and SARS-CoV-2 variants. Study results and caveats: Substantial breadth in spike-specific CD8+ and CD4+ T cell responses was reportedly seen after vaccination. Comparability of non-spike TCR breadth was observed across vaccine and placebo recipients. The placebo group had lower spike-specific TCR breadth than the vaccine recipients did.

Assay: immunoSEQ multiplex PCR; the TCRdb copy retains only in-frame clones and omits some. The profile covers about 350,000 clones, with roughly 89% appearing a single time and approximately 4.5% taken by the ten largest. Material: peripheral blood, obtained in a trial of Ad26.COV2.S vaccine versus placebo. The V and J genes are TRBV7-5 and TRBJ1-1; the D segment call TRBD1 is taken from the table without a DNA check. TRBV7-5 is a pseudogene locus. The clonotype originates from a person aged 18-65 years who received the Ad26.COV2.S COVID-19 vaccine or a placebo. The chain's CDR3 is CARSPLQGWTEAFF. DNA for the CDR3: TGTGCCAGAAGCCCATTACAGGGGTGGACTGAAGCTTTCTTT.